What follows describes a single T cell receptor (beta chain). Its antigen is unidentified. Germline-derived CDR1 and CDR2 are SGHDT and YYEEEE. CDR3 length equals 13 residues. Losses at the gene ends were 4 bases for V and 6 bases for J; bases not matched to a gene: 4. The data were obtained in a study of shared clonotypes between healthy human individuals. The overall study: The study used three CD4 naive, three CD4 memory, two CD8 naive and one CD8 memory plate per donor.

Across several immunoSEQ plates, the genomic DNA of each subset was split evenly. The protocol was immunoSEQ multiplex PCR, while the TCRdb copy is restricted to in-frame clones and leaves out a portion. This sample yields over a million clones, of which approximately 76% are seen a single time; around 1.5% belongs to the top ten. Study-wide results and limits: Memory subsets had estimated richness that was generally smaller than that of naive subsets.

This receptor was taken from a man between 18 and 35 years old in good health. The rearrangement links TRBV5-6 to TRBJ2-3, with 8 bases that match TRBD2. What was sequenced was memory CD4+ T cells sorted from blood. Stated subset: CD45RA-negative fraction. The CDR3 coding sequence is TGTGCCAGCAGCCCCGCGGGGGGCGATACGCAGTATTTT. As protein: CASSPAGGDTQYF.